This TCR beta chain was identified in a study of cytomegalovirus exposure and HLA in healthy donors. Study-wide background: Prior work identified around 100 million unique TCR beta sequences in around 170 million T cells.

Primers for the PCR totalled 60 Vbeta and 13 Jbeta. Method: immunoSEQ multiplex PCR; TCRdb's copy keeps in-frame clones and lacks some. The sample lists 65,000 to 85,000 clones, more than 55% occurring once. This CDR3 spans 15 amino acids. Germline V gene data show CDR1 as LGHNT and CDR2 as FRNRAP. Trimming shortened V by 6 bases and J by 4 bases, and 16 bases separated the two germline ends. Points from the study as a whole: Several of the most significant clusters appeared linked to common viral pathogens, based on a later analysis.

Turning to this clone: Antigen: not known.

What was sequenced was PBMCs. The clonotype was recovered from a man in his sixties in good health and CMV-seropositive. The chain couples TRBV12-5 to TRBJ2-1; D possibly corresponds to TRBD2 (5 bases). The DNA for the CDR3 is TGTGCTAGTGGACGTCTGGCGGGCCAATACAATGAGCAGTTCTTC. Translating it yields CASGRLAGQYNEQFF.